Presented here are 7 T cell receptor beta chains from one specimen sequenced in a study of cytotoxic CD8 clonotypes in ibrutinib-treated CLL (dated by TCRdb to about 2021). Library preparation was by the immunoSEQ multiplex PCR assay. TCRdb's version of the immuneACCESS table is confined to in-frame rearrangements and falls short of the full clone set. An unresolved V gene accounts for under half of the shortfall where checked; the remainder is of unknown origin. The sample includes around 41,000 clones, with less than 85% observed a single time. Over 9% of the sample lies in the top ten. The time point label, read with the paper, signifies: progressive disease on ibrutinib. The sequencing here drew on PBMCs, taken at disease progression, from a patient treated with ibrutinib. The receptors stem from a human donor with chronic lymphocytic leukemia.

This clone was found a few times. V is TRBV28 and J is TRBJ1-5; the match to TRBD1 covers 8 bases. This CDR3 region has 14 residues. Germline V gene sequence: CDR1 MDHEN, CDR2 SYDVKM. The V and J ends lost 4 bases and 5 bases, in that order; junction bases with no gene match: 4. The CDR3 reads CASSSGQGDQPQHF. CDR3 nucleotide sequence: TGTGCCAGCAGTTCAGGACAGGGTGATCAGCCCCAGCATTTT.

This CDR3 is CASTPTVGAETQYF. CDR3 in DNA: TGCGCCAGCACCCCGACAGTAGGCGCAGAGACCCAGTACTTC. V gene TRBV5-1 combines with J gene TRBJ2-5, with a possible D match to TRBD1 (5 bases). V lost 6 bases, J lost 4 bases, and 16 bases lay in between. CDR3 length: 14 amino acids. Germline CDR1 is SGHRS and CDR2 is YFSETQ.

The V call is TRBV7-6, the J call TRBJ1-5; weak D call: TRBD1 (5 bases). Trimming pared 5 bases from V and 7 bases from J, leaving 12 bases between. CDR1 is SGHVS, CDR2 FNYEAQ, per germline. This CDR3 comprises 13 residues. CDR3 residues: CASSRGGRQPQHF. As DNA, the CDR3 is TGTGCCAGCAGCCGGGGGGGGAGACAGCCCCAGCATTTT. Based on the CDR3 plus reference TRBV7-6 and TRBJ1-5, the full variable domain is GAGVSQSPRYKVTKRGQDVALRCDPISGHVSLYWYRQALGQGPEFLTYFNYEAQQDKSGLPNDRFSAERPEGSISTLTIQRTEQRDSAMYRCASSRGGRQPQHFGDGTRLSIL.

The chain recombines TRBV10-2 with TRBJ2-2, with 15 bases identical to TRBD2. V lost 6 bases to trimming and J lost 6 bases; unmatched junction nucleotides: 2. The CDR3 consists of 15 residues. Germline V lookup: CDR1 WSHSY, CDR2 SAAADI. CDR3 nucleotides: TGCGCCAGCAGCGGACTAGCGGGAGGGGCCGGGGAGCTGTTTTTT. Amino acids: CASSGLAGGAGELFF.

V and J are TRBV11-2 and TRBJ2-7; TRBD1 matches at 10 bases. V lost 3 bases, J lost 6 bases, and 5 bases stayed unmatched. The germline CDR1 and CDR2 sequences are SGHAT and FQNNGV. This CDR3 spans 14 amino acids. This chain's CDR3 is CASSLGTGVGEQYF. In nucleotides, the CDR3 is TGTGCCAGCAGCTTGGGGACAGGGGTTGGCGAGCAGTACTTC. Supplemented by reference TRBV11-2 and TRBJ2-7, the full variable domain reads EAGVAQSPRYKIIEKRQSVAFWCNPISGHATLYWYQQILGQGPKLLIQFQNNGVVDDSQLPKDRFSAERLKGVDSTLKIQPAKLEDSAVYLCASSLGTGVGEQYFGPGTRLTVT.

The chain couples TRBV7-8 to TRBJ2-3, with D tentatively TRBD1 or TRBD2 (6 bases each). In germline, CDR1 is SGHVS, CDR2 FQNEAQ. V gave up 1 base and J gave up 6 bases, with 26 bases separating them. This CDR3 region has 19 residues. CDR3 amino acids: CASSLVGLGQRQGRDTQYF. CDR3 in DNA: TGTGCCAGCAGCTTAGTCGGCCTCGGCCAGAGGCAGGGGAGGGATACGCAGTATTTT. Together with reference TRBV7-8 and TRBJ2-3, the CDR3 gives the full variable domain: GAGVSQSPRYKVAKRGQDVALRCDPISGHVSLFWYQQALGQGPEFLTYFQNEAQLDKSGLPSDRFFAERPEGSVSTLKIQRTQQEDSAVYLCASSLVGLGQRQGRDTQYFGPGTRLTVL.

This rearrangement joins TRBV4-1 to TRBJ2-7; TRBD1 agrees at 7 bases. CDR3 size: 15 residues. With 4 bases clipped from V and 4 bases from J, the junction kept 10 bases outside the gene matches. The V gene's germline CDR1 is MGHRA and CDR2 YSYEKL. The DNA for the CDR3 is TGCGCCAGCAGCCTTTCCCGGGACAGTATGTACGAGCAGTACTTC. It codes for CASSLSRDSMYEQYF.